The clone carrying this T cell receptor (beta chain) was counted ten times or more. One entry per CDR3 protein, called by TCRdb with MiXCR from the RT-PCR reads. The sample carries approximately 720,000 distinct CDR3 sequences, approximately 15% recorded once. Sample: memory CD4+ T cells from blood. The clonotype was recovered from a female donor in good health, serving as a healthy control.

The CDR3 is CASSFQGVENEQFF. CDR3 nucleotide sequence: TGCGCCAGCAGCTTTCAGGGAGTTGAGAATGAGCAGTTCTTC. The chain has TRBV5-1 and TRBJ2-1, with D perhaps being TRBD1 or TRBD2 (5 bases each). Trimming took off 2 bases at V and 7 bases at J, with 13 bases between the two ends. The CDR3 consists of 14 residues. The V gene's germline CDR1 is SGHRS and CDR2 YFSETQ.